These T cell receptor beta chains were read from a single sample in a study of radiotherapy plus CTLA-4 blockade in lung cancer. Here immunoSEQ multiplex PCR was the method, and the copy in TCRdb shows in-frame clones only, minus some. Among 80,000 or so clones listed, more than 60% were seen once. Specimen: peripheral blood, collected from a patient treated with radiotherapy plus ipilimumab. Every receptor here comes from a human donor with non-small cell lung cancer who had a partial response to radiotherapy plus ipilimumab. Some clones in this sample may be carry-over from other donors' samples. CDR3s include the opening cysteine and the closing phenylalanine or tryptophan. The D gene is left open where the match is weak. Only some rows state a clone size, as once, few, many or a class for expanded clones.

d_call,clone_size,j_call,v_call,cdr3_aa,cdr3_nt
-,-,TRBJ1-2,TRBV5-1,CASSLDSRGAVSYTF,TGCGCCAGCAGCTTGGATAGTCGGGGGGCGGTGAGCTACACCTTC
TRBD1,-,TRBJ2-2,TRBV7-9,CASSLTGAVDTGELFF,TGTGCCAGCAGCCTGACAGGGGCGGTCGACACCGGGGAGCTGTTTTTT
TRBD1,-,TRBJ1-2,TRBV11-3,CASSPRTGWTYGYTF,TGTGCCAGCAGCCCCCGGACAGGGTGGACCTATGGCTACACCTTC
-,-,TRBJ2-3,TRBV7-2,CASRGPGGTDTQYF,TGTGCCAGCAGGGGGCCCGGGGGAACAGATACGCAGTATTTT
TRBD2,-,TRBJ2-3,TRBV28,CASSLQGTLAGRTDTQYF,TGTGCCAGCAGTTTACAGGGTACCCTAGCGGGGAGAACAGATACGCAGTATTTT
TRBD2,-,TRBJ2-1,TRBV27,CASSGRLAGVYNEQFF,TGTGCCAGCAGTGGCCGTCTAGCGGGAGTTTACAATGAGCAGTTCTTC
-,-,TRBJ2-3,TRBV7-3,CASRSTQGSTDTQYF,TGTGCCAGCAGATCTACCCAGGGATCCACAGATACGCAGTATTTT
TRBD1,-,TRBJ1-6,TRBV6-1,CASRRGRDSPLHF,TGTGCCAGCAGGAGGGGGCGCGACTCACCCCTCCACTTT
-,-,TRBJ2-7,TRBV19,CASTLGRERGEQYF,TGTGCCAGTACCCTGGGCAGGGAAAGGGGCGAGCAGTACTTC
-,-,TRBJ2-2,TRBV6-6,CASSGANTGELFF,TGTGCCAGCAGTGGGGCCAACACCGGGGAGCTGTTTTTT
TRBD1,-,TRBJ1-2,TRBV19,CASRSGQGVRNYGYTF,TGTGCCAGTAGAAGTGGACAGGGTGTAAGAAACTATGGCTACACCTTT
-,few,TRBJ1-4,TRBV28,CASSLPMNGEKLFF,TGTGCCAGCAGCCTTCCGATGAACGGGGAAAAACTGTTTTTT
TRBD1,few,TRBJ1-1,TRBV18,CASSRGQGTEAFF,TGTGCCAGCTCAAGGGGACAGGGAACTGAAGCTTTCTTT
-,once,TRBJ2-2,TRBV19,CASSMSPQNTGELFF,TGTGCCAGTAGTATGAGTCCCCAGAACACCGGGGAGCTGTTTTTT
-,-,TRBJ1-2,TRBV2,CASSERPSYGYTF,TGTGCCAGCAGTGAACGTCCCAGCTATGGCTACACCTTC
-,-,TRBJ2-7,TRBV15,CATSRARRGAYEQYF,TGTGCCACCAGCAGAGCGAGAAGAGGCGCCTACGAGCAGTACTTC
-,-,TRBJ1-2,TRBV7-8,CASSLGGGNYGYTF,TGTGCCAGCAGCTTAGGCGGCGGGAACTATGGCTACACCTTC
TRBD2,-,TRBJ2-2,TRBV6-1,CASSEPRGGRRTGELFF,TGTGCCAGCAGTGAACCCCGGGGGGGCCGAAGAACCGGGGAGCTGTTTTTT
TRBD1,-,TRBJ1-1,TRBV10-1,CARGIRQGKRAEAFF,TGCGCGAGGGGGATTAGACAGGGGAAAAGGGCTGAAGCTTTCTTT
-,few,TRBJ1-4,TRBV29-1,CSVGPGGSSNEKLFF,TGCAGCGTGGGTCCCGGAGGTTCTTCTAATGAGAAACTGTTTTTT
TRBD2,-,TRBJ2-5,TRBV11-3,CASSLRGGGVTETQYF,TGTGCCAGCAGCCTTCGGGGTGGGGGGGTTACGGAGACCCAGTACTTC
TRBD1,few,TRBJ2-1,TRBV6-5,CASSRQGAPYNEQFF,TGTGCCAGCAGTCGACAGGGGGCCCCGTACAATGAGCAGTTCTTC
TRBD1,-,TRBJ1-2,TRBV27,CASSYQGASGYTF,TGTGCCAGCAGTTACCAGGGGGCAAGTGGCTACACCTTC
TRBD1,-,TRBJ2-6,TRBV28,CASSPRQGNLPGANVLTF,TGTGCCAGCAGCCCCCGACAGGGTAATCTCCCTGGGGCCAACGTCCTGACTTTC
TRBD1,-,TRBJ1-1,TRBV5-4,CASSFGTGGTEAFF,TGTGCCAGCAGCTTCGGGACAGGGGGGACTGAAGCTTTCTTT
TRBD1,-,TRBJ2-3,TRBV13,CASSSTGQGRTDTQYF,TGTGCCAGCAGCTCCACGGGACAGGGACGCACAGATACGCAGTATTTT
-,once,TRBJ2-5,TRBV7-8,CASSRSRRIIQETQYF,TGTGCCAGCAGCCGGTCGAGGCGGATCATACAAGAGACCCAGTACTTC
-,few,TRBJ2-2,TRBV4-2,CASSQDRRLETGELFF,TGTGCCAGCAGCCAAGACCGGAGACTTGAAACCGGGGAGCTGTTTTTT
TRBD2,-,TRBJ2-1,TRBV9,CASSVGGKRREIVWGEQFF,TGTGCCAGCAGCGTAGGCGGAAAACGGCGGGAGATTGTCTGGGGGGAGCAGTTCTTC
-,-,TRBJ1-2,TRBV4-1,CASSQGGPQTYGYTF,TGCGCCAGCAGCCAAGGTGGGCCCCAAACCTATGGCTACACCTTC
TRBD2,-,TRBJ2-3,TRBV5-1,CASSKLADTQYF,TGCGCCAGCAGCAAACTAGCGGATACGCAGTATTTT
TRBD1,-,TRBJ1-5,TRBV18,CASSPGYGTGWDQPQHF,TGTGCCAGCTCACCTGGATACGGGACAGGGTGGGATCAGCCCCAGCATTTT
TRBD1,-,TRBJ1-5,TRBV6-5,CASRDRGWGNQPQHF,TGTGCCAGCAGAGACAGGGGTTGGGGCAATCAGCCCCAGCATTTT
-,-,TRBJ1-3,TRBV9,CASSSHAAGYTGNTIYF,TGTGCCAGCAGCTCCCACGCGGCGGGGTACACTGGAAACACCATATATTTT
TRBD1,-,TRBJ2-4,TRBV2,CASRRDSKNIQYF,TGTGCCAGCAGAAGGGACAGCAAAAACATTCAGTACTTC
-,once,TRBJ2-2,TRBV4-2,CASSGQGTNTGELFF,TGTGCCAGCAGCGGGCAGGGCACAAACACCGGGGAGCTGTTTTTT
-,-,TRBJ1-1,TRBV7-9,CASSLVQGRGTEAFF,TGTGCCAGCAGCTTAGTCCAGGGGCGGGGGACTGAAGCTTTCTTT
TRBD1,-,TRBJ2-2,TRBV6-5,CASRWTGALTGELFF,TGTGCCAGCAGATGGACAGGGGCGCTCACCGGGGAGCTGTTTTTT
-,-,TRBJ2-7,TRBV6-5,CASSYQGQPIVYEQYF,TGTGCCAGCAGTTACCAGGGGCAACCTATAGTCTACGAGCAGTACTTC
-,-,TRBJ2-7,TRBV7-2,CASSPYRDTYEQYF,TGTGCCAGCAGCCCCTACCGGGACACCTACGAGCAGTACTTC
TRBD1,-,TRBJ1-2,TRBV7-9,CASSLSRGRLAF,TGTGCCAGCAGCTTATCCAGGGGGCGTTTGGCCTTC
-,-,TRBJ2-4,TRBV30,CAWGTTGSLAKNIQYF,TGTGCCTGGGGGACAACGGGAAGCCTAGCCAAAAACATTCAGTACTTC
-,-,TRBJ1-1,TRBV6-5,CATSGVWTEAFF,TGTGCCACCTCGGGGGTTTGGACTGAAGCTTTCTTT
TRBD2,-,TRBJ2-5,TRBV5-1,CASSLGAGGVKETQYF,TGCGCCAGCAGCTTAGGAGCGGGGGGGGTTAAAGAGACCCAGTACTTC
TRBD2,-,TRBJ2-3,TRBV30,CAWSQTGGGWDTQYF,TGTGCCTGGAGTCAAACGGGGGGGGGTTGGGATACGCAGTATTTT
-,once,TRBJ1-3,TRBV15,CATSEKHREGGNTIYF,TGTGCCACCAGCGAAAAACATAGGGAGGGTGGAAACACCATATATTTT
-,-,TRBJ1-1,TRBV28,CASTRVNTEAFF,TGTGCCAGCACCCGGGTGAACACTGAAGCTTTCTTT
TRBD2,-,TRBJ2-5,TRBV18,CASSPQVLRGGHETQYF,TGTGCCAGCTCACCACAGGTGTTGCGGGGGGGCCATGAGACCCAGTACTTC
TRBD1,-,TRBJ1-6,TRBV6-5,CASRSGTVNSPLHF,TGTGCCAGCAGGAGTGGGACAGTTAATTCACCCCTCCACTTT
TRBD1,-,TRBJ1-2,TRBV7-2,CASSQTGVGGYTF,TGTGCCAGCAGCCAAACAGGGGTGGGGGGCTACACCTTC
-,-,TRBJ1-1,TRBV5-4,CASSSKTVNTEAFF,TGTGCCAGCAGCTCGAAAACAGTGAACACTGAAGCTTTCTTT
TRBD1,few,TRBJ1-6,TRBV6-5,CASSSGQHNSPLHF,TGTGCCAGCAGTTCGGGACAGCATAATTCACCCCTCCACTTT
TRBD1,few,TRBJ2-3,TRBV10-1,CASSYNRGPSTDTQYF,TGCGCCAGCAGTTACAACAGGGGGCCTAGCACAGATACGCAGTATTTT
TRBD1,-,TRBJ2-7,TRBV4-1,CASSPGTGDYEQYF,TGCGCCAGCAGCCCTGGGACAGGTGACTACGAGCAGTACTTC
TRBD1,-,TRBJ2-5,TRBV29-1,CSVRDRPIGRTQYF,TGCAGCGTACGGGACAGGCCCATTGGGAGGACCCAGTACTTC
TRBD2,once,TRBJ2-7,TRBV6-5,CASTGLAGGSYEQYF,TGTGCCAGCACCGGACTAGCGGGAGGCTCCTACGAGCAGTACTTC
TRBD2,-,TRBJ2-2,TRBV9,CASSVSSGFANTGELFF,TGTGCCAGCAGCGTTTCTAGCGGGTTCGCGAACACCGGGGAGCTGTTTTTT